This TCR beta chain was documented in a study of T cells in localized non-small cell lung cancer. Method: immunoSEQ multiplex PCR; TCRdb's copy keeps in-frame clones and lacks some. Of tens of thousands of clones in the sample, approximately 80% were seen once. V was pared by 6 bases and J by 7 bases, with 6 bases of the junction left unmatched. This CDR3 contains 13 residues. CDR1 SNHLY and CDR2 FYNNEI come from the germline V gene. The sequence was obtained from a male donor aged 60 or over with stage III squamous cell lung carcinoma. The specimen was peripheral blood, collected before any cancer treatment. V usage is TRBV2 and J usage is TRBJ1-1, with TRBD1 matching 9 bases. Here the CDR3 reads CASRDRGWGEAFF. The CDR3 DNA is TGTGCCAGCAGGGACAGGGGATGGGGTGAAGCTTTCTTT.